The 4 T cell receptor beta chains reported below all come from one sample, sequenced in a study of T cell repertoires in cytomegalovirus infection. One entry per CDR3 protein results from TCRdb running MiXCR on the reads. Of more than 400,000 distinct CDR3 sequences listed, 26% are singletons. Sequences were obtained from PBMCs. The receptor set was obtained from a human donor in good health (CMV status not recorded). Some clones in this sample may be carry-over from other donors' samples.

This clonotype was observed a few times. V usage is TRBV27 and J usage is TRBJ1-1, with D possibly matching TRBD1 (6 bases). Germline V gives CDR1 MNHEY, CDR2 SMNVEV (reference sequence). This CDR3 spans 13 amino acids. V shed 10 bases and J shed 0 bases, with 12 bases lying between them. The DNA of the CDR3 is TGTGCCACCGCCACAGGGATGAACACTGAAGCTTTCTTT. This encodes CATATGMNTEAFF.

This clonotype was counted between two and nine times. The CDR3 bases are TGTGCCAGCGTTTGGGCGAACACCGGGGAGCTGTTTTTT. Translating it yields CASVWANTGELFF. V is TRBV12-3 or TRBV12-4 and J is TRBJ2-2, with D unresolved. Trimming shortened V by 8 bases and J by 0 bases, and 7 bases separated the two germline ends. The CDR3 runs to 13 residues.

J is TRBJ2-2 and V is TRBV6-5; TRBD2 agrees at 8 bases. The junction had 7 bases not matched to a gene; V was cut back by 0 bases and J by 1 base. CDR3 size: 18 residues. Germline V gene sequence: CDR1 MNHEY, CDR2 SVGAGI. The CDR3 here is CASSYSGGRGVNTGELFF. The CDR3 coding sequence is TGTGCCAGCAGTTACTCGGGAGGGCGGGGGGTGAACACCGGGGAGCTGTTTTTT.

In its sample, this clonotype was seen once. A much larger clonotype is one base distant, so this may be a read error. The genes are TRBV7-3 and TRBJ2-3; tentatively, D is TRBD1 (5 bases). Germline-derived CDR1 and CDR2 are SGHTA and FQGTGA. This CDR3 is 13 amino acids long. The germline V and J ends were trimmed by 0 bases and 4 bases, with 5 bases remaining between them. The CDR3 is CASSLTRADTQYF. CDR3 in DNA: TGTGCCAGCAGCTTAACCAGGGCAGATACGCAGTATTTT.